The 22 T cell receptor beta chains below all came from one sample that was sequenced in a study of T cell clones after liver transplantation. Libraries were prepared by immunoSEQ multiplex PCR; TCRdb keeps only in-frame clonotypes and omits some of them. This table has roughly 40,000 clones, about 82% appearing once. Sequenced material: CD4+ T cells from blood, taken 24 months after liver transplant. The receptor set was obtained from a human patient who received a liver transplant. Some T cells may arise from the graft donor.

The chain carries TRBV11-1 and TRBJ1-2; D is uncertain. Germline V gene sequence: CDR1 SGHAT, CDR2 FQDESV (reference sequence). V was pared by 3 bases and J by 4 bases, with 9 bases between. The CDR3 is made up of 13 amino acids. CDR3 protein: CASSLGHSYGYTF. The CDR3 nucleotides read TGTGCCAGCAGCTTGGGCCACTCCTATGGCTACACCTTC.

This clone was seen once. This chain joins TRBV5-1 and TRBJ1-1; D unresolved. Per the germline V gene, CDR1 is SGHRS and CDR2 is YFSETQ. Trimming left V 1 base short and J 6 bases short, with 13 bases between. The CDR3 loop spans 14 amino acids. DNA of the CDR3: TGCGCCAGCAGCTTGATGGGGATGGCGGCTGAAGCTTTCTTT. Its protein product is CASSLMGMAAEAFF.

The CDR3 coding sequence is TGTGCCAGCAGCGTTCACTACGAGCAGTACTTC. It codes for CASSVHYEQYF. The rearrangement links TRBV6-1 to TRBJ2-7; D unclear. This CDR3 is 11 amino acids long. From germline, CDR1 is MNHNS and CDR2 SASEGT. The V end lost 6 bases, the J end lost 3 bases, and 6 bases lay between the germline ends.

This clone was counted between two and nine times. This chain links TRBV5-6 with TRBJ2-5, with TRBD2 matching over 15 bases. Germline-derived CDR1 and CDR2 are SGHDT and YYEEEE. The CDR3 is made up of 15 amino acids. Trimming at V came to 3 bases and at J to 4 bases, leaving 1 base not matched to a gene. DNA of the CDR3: TGTGCCAGCAGCTCGGGACTAGCGGGAGGAGAGACCCAGTACTTC. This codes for CASSSGLAGGETQYF.

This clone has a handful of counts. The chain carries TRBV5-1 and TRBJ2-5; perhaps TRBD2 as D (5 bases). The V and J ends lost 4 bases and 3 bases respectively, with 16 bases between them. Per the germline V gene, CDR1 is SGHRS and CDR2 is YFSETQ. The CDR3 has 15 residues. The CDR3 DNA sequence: TGCGCCAGCAGCCCCGGTTCATCGGGAAAAGAGACCCAGTACTTC. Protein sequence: CASSPGSSGKETQYF.

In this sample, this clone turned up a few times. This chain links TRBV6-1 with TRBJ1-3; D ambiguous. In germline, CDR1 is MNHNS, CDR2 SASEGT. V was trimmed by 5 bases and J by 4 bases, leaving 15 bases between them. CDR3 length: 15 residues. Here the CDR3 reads CASSPYRSRGNTIYF. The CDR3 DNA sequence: TGTGCCAGCAGTCCCTACCGGTCGAGAGGAAACACCATATATTTT.

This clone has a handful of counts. The CDR3 spells CASSLGQSNQPQHF. The CDR3 nucleotides are TGTGCCAGCAGCTTGGGACAGAGCAATCAGCCCCAGCATTTT. The rearrangement links TRBV5-6 to TRBJ1-5; the D gene is possibly TRBD1 (5 bases). The CDR3 extends over 14 amino acids. CDR1 and CDR2 from the germline V gene are SGHDT and YYEEEE. Trimming cost V 0 bases and J 1 base, with 5 bases left between them. The full variable domain, rest sourced from reference TRBV5-6 and TRBJ1-5, is DAGVTQSPTHLIKTRGQQVTLRCSPKSGHDTVSWYQQALGQGPQFIFQYYEEEERQRGNFPDRFSGHQFPNYSSELNVNALLLGDSALYLCASSLGQSNQPQHFGDGTRLSIL.

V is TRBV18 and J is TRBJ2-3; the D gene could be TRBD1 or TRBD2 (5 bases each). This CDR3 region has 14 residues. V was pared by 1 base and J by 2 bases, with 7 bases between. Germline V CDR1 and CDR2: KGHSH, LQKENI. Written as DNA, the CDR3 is TGTGCCAGCTCACCACGAGGGACCACAGATACGCAGTATTTT. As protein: CASSPRGTTDTQYF. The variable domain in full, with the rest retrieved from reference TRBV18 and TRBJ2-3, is NAGVMQNPRHLVRRRGQEARLRCSPMKGHSHVYWYRQLPEEGLKFMVYLQKENIIDESGMPKERFSAEFPKEGPSILRIQQVVRGDSAAYFCASSPRGTTDTQYFGPGTRLTVL.

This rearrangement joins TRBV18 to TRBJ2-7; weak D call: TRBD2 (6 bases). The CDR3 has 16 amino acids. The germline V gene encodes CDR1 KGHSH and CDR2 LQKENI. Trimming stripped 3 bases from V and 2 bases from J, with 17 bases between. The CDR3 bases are TGTGCCAGCTCACCGCAAGGCGGGACCCCTACCTACGAGCAGTACTTC. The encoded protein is CASSPQGGTPTYEQYF. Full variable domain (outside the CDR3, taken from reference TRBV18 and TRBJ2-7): NAGVMQNPRHLVRRRGQEARLRCSPMKGHSHVYWYRQLPEEGLKFMVYLQKENIIDESGMPKERFSAEFPKEGPSILRIQQVVRGDSAAYFCASSPQGGTPTYEQYFGPGTRLTVT.

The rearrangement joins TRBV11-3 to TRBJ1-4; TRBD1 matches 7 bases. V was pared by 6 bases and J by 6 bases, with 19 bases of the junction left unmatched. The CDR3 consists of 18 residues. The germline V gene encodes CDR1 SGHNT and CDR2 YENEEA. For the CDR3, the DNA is TGTGCCAGCAGAGTAGAATCTTACAGGGGCAGGGGAGATGAAAAACTGTTTTTT. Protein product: CASRVESYRGRGDEKLFF.

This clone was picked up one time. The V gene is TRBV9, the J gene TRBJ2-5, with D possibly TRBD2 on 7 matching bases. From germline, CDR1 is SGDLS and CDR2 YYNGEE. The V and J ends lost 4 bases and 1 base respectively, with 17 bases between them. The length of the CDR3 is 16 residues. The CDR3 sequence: CASSPWGGDSQETQYF. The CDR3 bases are TGTGCCAGCAGCCCGTGGGGGGGCGACAGCCAAGAGACCCAGTACTTC. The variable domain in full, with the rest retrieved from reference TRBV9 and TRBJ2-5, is DSGVTQTPKHLITATGQRVTLRCSPRSGDLSVYWYQQSLDQGLQFLIQYYNGEERAKGNILERFSAQQFPDLHSELNLSSLELGDSALYFCASSPWGGDSQETQYFGPGTRLLVL.

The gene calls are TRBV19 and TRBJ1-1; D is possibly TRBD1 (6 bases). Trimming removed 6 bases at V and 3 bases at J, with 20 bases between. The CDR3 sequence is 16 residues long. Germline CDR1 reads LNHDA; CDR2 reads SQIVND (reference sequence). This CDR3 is CASSIQTRGQYTEAFF. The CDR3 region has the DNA TGTGCCAGTAGCATCCAGACTCGGGGGCAGTACACTGAAGCTTTCTTT.

CDR3: CASSLDLVLEQFF. CDR3 DNA sequence: TGTGCCAGCAGCTTAGATCTAGTTCTTGAGCAGTTCTTC. The genes are TRBV11-2 and TRBJ2-1; D not certain. CDR3 length equals 13 residues. CDR1 is SGHAT and CDR2 is FQNNGV in the germline V gene. Trimming shortened V by 0 bases and J by 9 bases, and 9 bases separated the two germline ends.

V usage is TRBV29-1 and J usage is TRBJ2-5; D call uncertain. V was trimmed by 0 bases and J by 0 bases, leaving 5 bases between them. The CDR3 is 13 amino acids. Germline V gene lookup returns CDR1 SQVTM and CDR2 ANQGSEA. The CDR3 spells CSVEDPNQETQYF. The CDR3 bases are TGCAGCGTTGAAGATCCCAACCAAGAGACCCAGTACTTC.

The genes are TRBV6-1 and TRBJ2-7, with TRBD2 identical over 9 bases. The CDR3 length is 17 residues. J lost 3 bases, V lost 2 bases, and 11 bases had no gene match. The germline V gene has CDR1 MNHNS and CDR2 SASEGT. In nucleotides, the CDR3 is TGTGCCAGCAGTGAATCCGGGGTGGCTAGCGGGGTCTACGAGCAGTACTTC. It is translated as CASSESGVASGVYEQYF.

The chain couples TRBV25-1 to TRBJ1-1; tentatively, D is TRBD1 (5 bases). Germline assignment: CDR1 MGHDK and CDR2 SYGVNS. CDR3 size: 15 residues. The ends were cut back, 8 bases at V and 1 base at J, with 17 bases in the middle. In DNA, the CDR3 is TGTGCCAGCGCCCTCACGGGGGGAAAGAACACTGAAGCTTTCTTT. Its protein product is CASALTGGKNTEAFF.

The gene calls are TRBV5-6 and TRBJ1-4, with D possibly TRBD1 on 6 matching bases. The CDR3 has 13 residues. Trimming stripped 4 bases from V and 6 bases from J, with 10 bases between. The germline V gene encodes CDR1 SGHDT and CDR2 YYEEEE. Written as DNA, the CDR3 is TGTGCCAGCAGCCGGGGGGCCGATGAAAAACTGTTTTTT. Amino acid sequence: CASSRGADEKLFF.

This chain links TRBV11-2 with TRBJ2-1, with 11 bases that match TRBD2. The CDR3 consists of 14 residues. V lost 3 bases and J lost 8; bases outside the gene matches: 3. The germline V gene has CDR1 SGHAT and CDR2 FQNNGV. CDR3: CASSFSGGAYEQFF. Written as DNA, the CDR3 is TGTGCCAGCAGCTTTAGCGGGGGGGCTTATGAGCAGTTCTTC.

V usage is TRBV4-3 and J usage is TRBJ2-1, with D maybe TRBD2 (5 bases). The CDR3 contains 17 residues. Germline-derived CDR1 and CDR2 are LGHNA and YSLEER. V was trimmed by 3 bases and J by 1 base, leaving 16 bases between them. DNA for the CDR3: TGCGCCAGCAGCCAGGAACGATCCGGGAAGTCCTACAATGAGCAGTTCTTC. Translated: CASSQERSGKSYNEQFF.

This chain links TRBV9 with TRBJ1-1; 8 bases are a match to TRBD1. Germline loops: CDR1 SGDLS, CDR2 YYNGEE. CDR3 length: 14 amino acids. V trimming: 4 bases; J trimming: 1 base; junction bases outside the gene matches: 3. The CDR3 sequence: CASSYGTGNTEAFF. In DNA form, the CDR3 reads TGTGCCAGCAGCTACGGGACAGGGAACACTGAAGCTTTCTTT.

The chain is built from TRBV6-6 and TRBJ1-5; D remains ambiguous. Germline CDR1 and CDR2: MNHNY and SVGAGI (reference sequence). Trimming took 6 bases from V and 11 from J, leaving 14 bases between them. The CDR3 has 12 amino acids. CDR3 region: CASSPASAAQHF. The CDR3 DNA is TGTGCCAGCAGCCCCGCCTCGGCAGCCCAGCATTTT.

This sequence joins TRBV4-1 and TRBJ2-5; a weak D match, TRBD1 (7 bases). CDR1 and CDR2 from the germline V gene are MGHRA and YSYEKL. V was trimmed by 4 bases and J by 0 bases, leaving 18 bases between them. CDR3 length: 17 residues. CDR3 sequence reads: CASSRGDSFVYQETQYF. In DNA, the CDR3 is TGCGCCAGCAGCCGGGGGGACAGTTTCGTCTACCAAGAGACCCAGTACTTC.